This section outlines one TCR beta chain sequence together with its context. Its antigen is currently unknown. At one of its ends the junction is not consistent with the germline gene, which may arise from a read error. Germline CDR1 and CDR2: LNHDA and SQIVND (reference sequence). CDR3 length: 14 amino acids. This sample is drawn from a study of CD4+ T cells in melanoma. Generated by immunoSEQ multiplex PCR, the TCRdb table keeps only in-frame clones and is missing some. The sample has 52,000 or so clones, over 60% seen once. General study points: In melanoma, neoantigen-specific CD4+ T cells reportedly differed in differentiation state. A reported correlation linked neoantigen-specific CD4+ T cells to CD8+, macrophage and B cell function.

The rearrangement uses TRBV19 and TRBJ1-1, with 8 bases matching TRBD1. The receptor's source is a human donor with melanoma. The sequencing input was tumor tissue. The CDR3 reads CASSPRGQAHRYHF. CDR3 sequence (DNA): TGTGCCAGTAGTCCAAGGGGACAGGCTCACCGTTATCACTTT.